This TCR beta chain was captured in a study of T cell responses to AZD1222 COVID-19 vaccine. Overall study results and limits: Vaccination with two AZD1222 doses was followed by a rise in Spike-specific TCR breadth and depth.

This clone was recorded once. Its antigen is not identified. Germline V lookup: CDR1 LNHDA, CDR2 SQIVND (reference sequence). Trimming shortened V by 4 bases and J by 1 base, and 13 bases separated the two germline ends. This CDR3 has 15 residues. Data came from immunoSEQ multiplex PCR; TCRdb stores just in-frame clones and leaves some out. The profile covers approximately 200,000 clones, with around nine tenths appearing a single time and more than 7% taken by the ten largest. This sequence joins TRBV19 and TRBJ1-1; D uncertain. This receptor was obtained from an adult in good health. The source was peripheral blood, collected on day 0 of AZD1222 vaccination. CDR3 coding DNA: TGTGCCAGTAGTACTCGGATCACTCCGAACACTGAAGCTTTCTTT. This translates into CASSTRITPNTEAFF.